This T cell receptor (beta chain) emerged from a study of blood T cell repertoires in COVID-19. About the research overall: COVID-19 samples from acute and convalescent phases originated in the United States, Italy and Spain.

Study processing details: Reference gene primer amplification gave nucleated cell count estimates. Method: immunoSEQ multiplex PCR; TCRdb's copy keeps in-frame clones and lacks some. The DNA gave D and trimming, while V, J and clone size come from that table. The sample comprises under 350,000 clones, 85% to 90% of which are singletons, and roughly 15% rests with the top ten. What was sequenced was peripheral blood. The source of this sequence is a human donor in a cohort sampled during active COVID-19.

CDR3 DNA sequence: TGTGCCAGCTCACCAGGGCTCGGTCAGCCCCAGCATTTT. Encoded protein: CASSPGLGQPQHF. The chain links TRBV18 to TRBJ1-5; D unresolved. The length of the CDR3 is 13 residues. Germline values: CDR1 KGHSH, CDR2 LQKENI. V lost 2 bases to trimming and J lost 6 bases, with 8 bases between them. The full variable domain, in which reference TRBV18 and TRBJ1-5 provide the parts outside the CDR3, is NAGVMQNPRHLVRRRGQEARLRCSPMKGHSHVYWYRQLPEEGLKFMVYLQKENIIDESGMPKERFSAEFPKEGPSILRIQQVVRGDSAAYFCASSPGLGQPQHFGDGTRLSIL.